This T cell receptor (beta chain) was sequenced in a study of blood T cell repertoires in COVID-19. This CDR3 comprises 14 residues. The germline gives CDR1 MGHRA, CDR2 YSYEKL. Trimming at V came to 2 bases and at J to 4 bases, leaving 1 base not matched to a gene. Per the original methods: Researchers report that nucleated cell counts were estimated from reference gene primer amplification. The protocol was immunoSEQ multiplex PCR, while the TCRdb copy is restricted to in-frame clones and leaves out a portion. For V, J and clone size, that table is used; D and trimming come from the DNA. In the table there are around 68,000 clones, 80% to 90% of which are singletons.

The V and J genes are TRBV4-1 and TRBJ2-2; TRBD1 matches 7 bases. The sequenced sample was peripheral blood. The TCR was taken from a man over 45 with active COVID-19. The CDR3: CASSQRTGTGELFF. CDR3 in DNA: TGCGCCAGCAGCCAAAGGACAGGCACCGGGGAGCTGTTTTTT.